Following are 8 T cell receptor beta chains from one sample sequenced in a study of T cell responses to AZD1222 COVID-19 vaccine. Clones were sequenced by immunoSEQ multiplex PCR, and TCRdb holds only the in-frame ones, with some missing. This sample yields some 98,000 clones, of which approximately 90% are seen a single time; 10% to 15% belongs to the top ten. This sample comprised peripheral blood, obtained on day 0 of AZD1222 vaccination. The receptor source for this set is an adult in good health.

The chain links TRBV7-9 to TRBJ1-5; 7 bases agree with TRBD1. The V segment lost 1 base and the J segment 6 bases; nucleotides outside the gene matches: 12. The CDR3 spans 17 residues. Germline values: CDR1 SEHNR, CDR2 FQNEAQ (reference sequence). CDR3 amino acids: CASSLVTGALGGQPQHF. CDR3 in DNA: TGTGCCAGCAGCTTAGTTACAGGGGCCCTGGGGGGTCAGCCCCAGCATTTT.

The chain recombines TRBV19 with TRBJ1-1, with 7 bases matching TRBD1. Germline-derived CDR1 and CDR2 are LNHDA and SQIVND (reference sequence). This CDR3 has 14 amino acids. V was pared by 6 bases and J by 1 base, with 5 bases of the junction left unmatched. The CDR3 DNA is TGTGCCAGTAGGAACAGGGGCCAGAACACTGAAGCTTTCTTT. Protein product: CASRNRGQNTEAFF.

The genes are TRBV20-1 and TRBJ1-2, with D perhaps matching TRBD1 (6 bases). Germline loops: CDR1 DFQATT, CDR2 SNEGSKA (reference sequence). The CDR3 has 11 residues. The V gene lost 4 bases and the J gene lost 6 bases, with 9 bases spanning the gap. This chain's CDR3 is CSAKDRNGYTF. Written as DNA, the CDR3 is TGCAGTGCTAAGGACAGAAATGGCTACACCTTC.

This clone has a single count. As DNA, the CDR3 is TGTGCCAGCTCTCTCCTGGCTAGCGGGGACAACGAGCAGTACTTC. This encodes CASSLLASGDNEQYF. The rearrangement joins TRBV18 to TRBJ2-7, with 9 bases aligning to TRBD2. This CDR3 is 15 amino acids long. Germline assignment: CDR1 KGHSH and CDR2 LQKENI. J was trimmed by 5 bases and V by 6 bases; bases with no gene match: 11.

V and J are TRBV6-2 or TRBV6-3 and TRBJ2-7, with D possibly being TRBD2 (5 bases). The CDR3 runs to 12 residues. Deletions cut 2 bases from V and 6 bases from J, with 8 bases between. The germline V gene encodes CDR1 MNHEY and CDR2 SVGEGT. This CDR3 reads CASSYSAGEQYF. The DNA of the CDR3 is TGTGCCAGCAGTTACAGTGCGGGCGAGCAGTACTTC.

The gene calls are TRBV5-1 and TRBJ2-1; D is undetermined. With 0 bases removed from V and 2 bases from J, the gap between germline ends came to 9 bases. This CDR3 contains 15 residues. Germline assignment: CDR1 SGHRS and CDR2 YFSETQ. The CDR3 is CASSLDSSTYNEQFF. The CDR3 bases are TGCGCCAGCAGCTTGGACAGTTCAACCTACAATGAGCAGTTCTTC.

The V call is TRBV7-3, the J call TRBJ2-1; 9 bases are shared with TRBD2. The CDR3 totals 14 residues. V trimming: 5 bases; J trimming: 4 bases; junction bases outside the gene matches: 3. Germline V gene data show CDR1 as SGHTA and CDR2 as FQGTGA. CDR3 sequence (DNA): TGTGCCAGCAGCGCGGGACTAGCTTACAATGAGCAGTTCTTC. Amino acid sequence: CASSAGLAYNEQFF.

Here the CDR3 DNA reads TGTGCCACCAGCAGAGATCATGGCGAAGAGACCCAGTACTTC. It encodes CATSRDHGEETQYF. This rearrangement joins TRBV15 to TRBJ2-5; no clear D. The V gene lost 0 bases and the J gene lost 3 bases, with 8 bases spanning the gap. This CDR3 contains 14 residues. CDR1 is LNHNV, CDR2 YYDKDF, per germline (reference sequence). The entire variable domain, with the rest obtained from reference TRBV15 and TRBJ2-5, is as follows: DAMVIQNPRYQVTQFGKPVTLSCSQTLNHNVMYWYQQKSSQAPKLLFHYYDKDFNNEADTPDNFQSRRPNTSFCFLDIRSPGLGDTAMYLCATSRDHGEETQYFGPGTRLLVL.